Shown below are 9 T cell receptor beta chains from a single sample sequenced in a study of shared clonotypes between healthy human individuals. Naive CD8 cells, CD45RO-negative and positively selected for CCR7, excluded terminally differentiated effector memory CD45RA+ cells. Using immunoSEQ multiplex PCR, the repertoire was profiled, and TCRdb retains in-frame clones only, with some absent. The sample lists some 2.1 million clones, around 95% occurring once. The sample was naive CD8+ T cells from PBMCs. Receptors were obtained from a young man in good health. Some clones in this sample may be carry-over from other donors' samples.

The J gene is TRBJ2-7, the V gene TRBV15; perhaps TRBD2 as D (6 bases). Germline CDR1 and CDR2: LNHNV and YYDKDF (reference sequence). Trimming cost V 5 bases and J 0 bases, with 11 bases left between them. This CDR3 comprises 14 residues. CDR3 nucleotides: TGTGCCACCAGCGCGGGACCAATCTCCTACGAGCAGTACTTC. Residues: CATSAGPISYEQYF.

The chain combines TRBV6-6 with TRBJ1-1, with TRBD1 as a possible D gene (5 bases). Germline V CDR1 and CDR2: MNHNY, SVGAGI (reference sequence). Trimming cost V 10 bases and J 2 bases, with 20 bases left between them. The CDR3 runs to 15 residues. In DNA, the CDR3 is TGTGCCATTCAAACCCGGGGCCTCCTTAACACTGAAGCTTTCTTT. Protein product: CAIQTRGLLNTEAFF.

The gene calls are TRBV15 and TRBJ2-5, with a possible D match to TRBD2 (6 bases). CDR3 length equals 15 residues. Germline-derived CDR1 and CDR2 are LNHNV and YYDKDF (reference sequence). V shed 3 bases and J shed 5 bases, with 16 bases lying between them. CDR3 DNA sequence: TGTGCCACCAGCAGGACCCCCACCCTAGCGGAGACCCAGTACTTC. This codes for CATSRTPTLAETQYF.

As to this clone: Different DNA sequences within this sample yield the same CDR3. The V and J genes are TRBV28 and TRBJ1-2, with 9 bases identical to TRBD1. V was pared by 6 bases and J by 2 bases, with 4 bases of the junction left unmatched. The CDR3 extends over 14 amino acids. The germline V gene encodes CDR1 MDHEN and CDR2 SYDVKM. As DNA, the CDR3 is TGTGCCAGCAGCCCGGACAGGGGCAACTATGGCTACACCTTC. Encoded protein: CASSPDRGNYGYTF.

The chain employs TRBV10-3 and TRBJ2-7; no definite D call. V lost 3 bases and J lost 4, with 10 bases in between. CDR3 length equals 13 residues. The germline V gene has CDR1 ENHRY and CDR2 SYGVKD. CDR3 sequence reads: CAISDGMIYEQYF. DNA for the CDR3: TGTGCCATCAGTGACGGAATGATTTACGAGCAGTACTTC.

The genes are TRBV10-3 and TRBJ2-3; 8 nucleotides agree with TRBD2. Looked up from germline, CDR1 is ENHRY and CDR2 is SYGVKD. The CDR3 is 16 amino acids. Trimming cost V 3 bases and J 5 bases; bases outside gene matches: 10. As DNA, the CDR3 is TGTGCCATCAGTGAAGGTGTAGCGGGGTACCTAGATACGCAGTATTTT. Residues: CAISEGVAGYLDTQYF.

CDR3 sequence: CASSLAGSGRTWETQYF. The DNA of the CDR3 is TGTGCCAGCAGCTTAGCGGGTTCAGGCAGGACCTGGGAGACCCAGTACTTC. The chain links TRBV7-2 to TRBJ2-5, with D hard to call. V gave up 0 bases and J gave up 5 bases, with 19 bases separating them. This CDR3 region has 17 residues. Per the germline V gene, CDR1 is SGHTA and CDR2 is FQGNSA.

The chain's CDR3 is CASSHGLAVLINNEQFF. DNA of the CDR3: TGTGCCAGCAGCCATGGACTAGCGGTGCTAATAAACAATGAGCAGTTCTTC. This chain uses TRBV28 with TRBJ2-1; 10 bases agree with TRBD2. Germline-derived CDR1 and CDR2 are MDHEN and SYDVKM. The trim removed 6 bases at V and 5 bases at J, leaving 13 bases unmatched. This CDR3 spans 17 amino acids. Combining the CDR3 with reference TRBV28 and TRBJ2-1 gives the whole variable domain DVKVTQSSRYLVKRTGEKVFLECVQDMDHENMFWYRQDPGLGLRLIYFSYDVKMKEKGDIPEGYSVSREKKERFSLILESASTNQTSMYLCASSHGLAVLINNEQFFGPGTRLTVL.

This clone turned up a few times. The V and J genes are TRBV9 and TRBJ1-2; TRBD1 matches 9 bases. The CDR3 spans 16 residues. From germline, CDR1 is SGDLS and CDR2 YYNGEE. J gave up 4 bases and V 0 bases, and 7 bases lay outside the gene matches. CDR3 nucleotides: TGTGCCAGCAGCGTAGATCTGGACAGGGGAAGCTATGGCTACACCTTC. It specifies CASSVDLDRGSYGYTF. The full variable domain, in which reference TRBV9 and TRBJ1-2 provide the parts outside the CDR3, is DSGVTQTPKHLITATGQRVTLRCSPRSGDLSVYWYQQSLDQGLQFLIQYYNGEERAKGNILERFSAQQFPDLHSELNLSSLELGDSALYFCASSVDLDRGSYGYTFGSGTRLTVV.